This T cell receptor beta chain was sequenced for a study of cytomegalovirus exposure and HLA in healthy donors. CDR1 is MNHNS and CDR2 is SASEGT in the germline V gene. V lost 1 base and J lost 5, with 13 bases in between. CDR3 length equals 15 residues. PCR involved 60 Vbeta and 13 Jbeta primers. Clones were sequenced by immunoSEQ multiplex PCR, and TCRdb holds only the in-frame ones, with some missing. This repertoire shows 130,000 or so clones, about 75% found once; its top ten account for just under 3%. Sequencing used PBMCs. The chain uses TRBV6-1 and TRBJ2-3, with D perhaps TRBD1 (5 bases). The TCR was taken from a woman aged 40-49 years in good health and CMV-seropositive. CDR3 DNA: TGTGCCAGCAGTGAAGTGGTGGCAGGGCGAGATACGCAGTATTTT. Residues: CASSEVVAGRDTQYF.